These 2 T cell receptor beta chains came from one sample sequenced in a study of T cells after yellow fever vaccination. TCRdb analysed the 5' RACE reads with MiXCR anew, one entry per CDR3 protein. Of about 260,000 distinct CDR3 sequences in the sample, over 10% are singletons; the top ten hold roughly 0.5%. The sequenced sample was CD4+ T cells sorted from PBMCs, obtained 45 days after the yellow fever booster vaccination. The origin of the receptors is a man aged 25 to 40 who received the YFV17D yellow fever vaccine.

This chain joins TRBV7-2 and TRBJ1-1; 7 bases are shared with TRBD1. CDR1 and CDR2 (germline): SGHTA, FQGNSA. The CDR3 has 15 amino acids. After removal of 7 bases from V and 2 bases from J, the junction contained 10 bases not matched to a gene. In nucleotides, the CDR3 is TGTGCCAGCAAGACAGGGAGCGGTGTAAACACTGAAGCTTTCTTT. Translation gives CASKTGSGVNTEAFF.

This clonotype was seen a few times. A read error may explain this, as a much larger clone is one base away. DNA of the CDR3: TGTGCCAGCAGCTTGGGGGACGCTTACAATGAGCAGTTCTTC. It codes for CASSLGDAYNEQFF. The V gene is TRBV7-8, the J gene TRBJ2-1; D assignment may be TRBD1 or TRBD2 (5 bases each). The CDR3 covers 14 residues. Between the trimmed V and J ends, which lost 3 bases and 4 bases, there was a span of 10 bases. Germline assignment: CDR1 SGHVS and CDR2 FQNEAQ.